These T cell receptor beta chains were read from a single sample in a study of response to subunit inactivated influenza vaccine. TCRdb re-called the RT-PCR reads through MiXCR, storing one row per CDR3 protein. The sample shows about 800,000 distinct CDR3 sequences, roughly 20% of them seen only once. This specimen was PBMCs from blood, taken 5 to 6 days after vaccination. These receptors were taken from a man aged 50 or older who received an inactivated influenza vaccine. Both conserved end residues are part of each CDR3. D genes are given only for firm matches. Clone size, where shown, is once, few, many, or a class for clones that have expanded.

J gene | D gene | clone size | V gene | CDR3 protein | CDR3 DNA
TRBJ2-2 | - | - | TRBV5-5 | CASSLAGGQFSGELFF | TGTGCCAGCAGCTTGGCCGGGGGACAGTTCTCCGGGGAGCTGTTTTTT
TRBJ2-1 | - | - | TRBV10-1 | CASSESIQGGYNEQFF | TGCGCCAGCAGTGAGTCGATCCAGGGGGGCTACAATGAGCAGTTCTTC
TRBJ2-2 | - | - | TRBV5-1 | CASSRPGVTGELFF | TGCGCCAGCAGCAGACCCGGAGTCACCGGGGAGCTGTTTTTT
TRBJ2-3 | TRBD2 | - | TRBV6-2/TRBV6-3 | CASRLLAGGPDTQYF | TGTGCCAGCCGGCTACTAGCGGGAGGGCCAGATACGCAGTATTTT
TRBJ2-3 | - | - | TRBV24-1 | CATSDSTGTKPGTQYF | TGTGCCACCAGTGATTCAACCGGGACCAAGCCCGGTACGCAGTATTTT
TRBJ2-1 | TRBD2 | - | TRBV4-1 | CASSQGRGGYNEQFF | TGCGCCAGCAGCCAGGGTCGGGGGGGCTACAATGAGCAGTTCTTC
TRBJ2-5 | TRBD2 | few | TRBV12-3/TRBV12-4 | CASSPTSGRFQETQYF | TGTGCCAGCAGCCCGACTAGCGGGAGGTTCCAAGAGACCCAGTACTTC
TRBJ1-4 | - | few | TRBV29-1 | CSVVRDATNEKLFF | TGCAGCGTTGTCCGGGACGCAACTAATGAAAAACTGTTTTTT
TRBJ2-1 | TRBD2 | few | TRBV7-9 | CASSLTSGIGEQFF | TGTGCCAGCAGCTTAACTAGCGGGATTGGTGAGCAGTTCTTC
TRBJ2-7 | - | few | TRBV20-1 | CSADDRSDEQYF | TGCAGTGCGGACGACAGGTCTGACGAGCAGTACTTC
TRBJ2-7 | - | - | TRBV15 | CATSSLTPLEQYF | TGTGCCACCAGCAGCCTAACGCCCCTCGAGCAGTACTTC
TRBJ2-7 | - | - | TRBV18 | CASSESAGSSSEQYF | TGTGCCAGCTCTGAGTCGGCAGGATCCTCTAGCGAGCAGTACTTC
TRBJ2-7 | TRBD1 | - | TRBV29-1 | CSVGSGTGVSYEQYF | TGCAGCGTAGGATCCGGGACAGGGGTATCCTACGAGCAGTACTTC
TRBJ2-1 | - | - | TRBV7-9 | CASSFPSDEQFF | TGTGCCAGCAGCTTCCCCAGCGATGAGCAGTTCTTC
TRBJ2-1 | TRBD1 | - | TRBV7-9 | CASSFARDRYNEQFF | TGTGCCAGCAGCTTCGCGAGGGACAGGTACAATGAGCAGTTCTTC
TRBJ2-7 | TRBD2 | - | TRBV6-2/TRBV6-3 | CASSYGLAGLGYEQYF | TGTGCCAGCAGTTACGGACTAGCGGGACTGGGCTACGAGCAGTACTTC
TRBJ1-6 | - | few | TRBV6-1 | CASSLDTPLLYNSPLHF | TGTGCCAGCAGTCTGGACACCCCATTGCTTTATAATTCACCCCTCCACTTT
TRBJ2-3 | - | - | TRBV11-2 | CASSADRADTQYF | TGTGCCAGCAGCGCCGATAGAGCAGATACGCAGTATTTT
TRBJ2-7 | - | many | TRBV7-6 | CASSLESSYEQYF | TGTGCCAGCAGCTTAGAATCGAGCTACGAGCAGTACTTC
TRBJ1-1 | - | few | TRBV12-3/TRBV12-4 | CASSLGKGLNTEAFF | TGTGCCAGCAGTTTAGGTAAGGGATTGAACACTGAAGCTTTCTTT
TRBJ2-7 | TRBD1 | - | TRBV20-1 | CSARVRTGRVNEQYF | TGCAGTGCTAGAGTTCGGACAGGTCGGGTGAACGAGCAGTACTTC
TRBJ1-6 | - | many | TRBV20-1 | CSASTTLLAGPNSPLHF | TGCAGTGCTAGTACGACATTACTTGCTGGGCCTAATTCACCCCTCCACTTT